The next 16 T cell receptor beta chains were all read from a single sample in a study of blood T cell repertoires in COVID-19. Profiling relied on immunoSEQ multiplex PCR, and the TCRdb table lists in-frame clones only, not all of them. The sample has around 120,000 clones; approximately 70% are singletons. Material: peripheral blood. All receptors derive from an elderly man with acute or convalescent COVID-19.

This sequence joins TRBV24-1 and TRBJ2-5, with TRBD2 matching 7 bases. The germline V gene has CDR1 KGHDR and CDR2 SFDVKD. This CDR3 region has 13 residues. Germline trimming cut 9 bases from V and 4 bases from J; bases unmatched to any gene: 7. The DNA of the CDR3 is TGTGCCACCTCTCCGGGGGGTGTAGAGACCCAGTACTTC. Its protein product is CATSPGGVETQYF.

V gene TRBV18 combines with J gene TRBJ1-5; 8 bases match TRBD1. The trim removed 1 base at V and 2 bases at J, leaving 4 bases unmatched. The CDR3 sequence is 16 residues long. Germline CDR1 KGHSH, CDR2 LQKENI. In nucleotides, the CDR3 is TGTGCCAGCTCACCACGGGGACAGGTGGGCAATCAGCCCCAGCATTTT. This translates into CASSPRGQVGNQPQHF.

The J gene is TRBJ2-2, the V gene TRBV7-6; possibly TRBD1 for D (5 bases). CDR1 is SGHVS and CDR2 is FNYEAQ in the germline V gene. CDR3 size: 15 residues. Between the trimmed V and J ends, which lost 3 bases and 0 bases, there was a span of 8 bases. CDR3 in amino acids: CASSFGASNTGELFF. CDR3 DNA: TGTGCCAGCAGCTTTGGGGCGTCGAACACCGGGGAGCTGTTTTTT.

As to this clone: One end of the junction does not line up with germline, which may come from a read error. This chain links TRBV6-5 with TRBJ2-1; 9 positions agree with TRBD2. CDR3 length: 14 residues. Germline V gene sequence: CDR1 MNHEY, CDR2 SVGAGI. The CDR3 here is CASRGLASHNEQFF. CDR3 nucleotides: TGTGCCAGCAGGGGACTAGCCTCCCACAATGAGCAGTTCTTC.

This clone showed up just a few times. The chain carries TRBV7-9 and TRBJ2-5; TRBD2 is a possible D gene (5 bases). There are 14 residues in the CDR3. V lost 4 bases and J lost 5, with 14 bases in between. Germline assignment: CDR1 SEHNR and CDR2 FQNEAQ (reference sequence). This CDR3 reads CASSSGSAGETQYF. CDR3 DNA: TGTGCCAGCAGCTCGGGATCCGCTGGGGAGACCCAGTACTTC.

This clone was counted at least ten times. The J gene is TRBJ2-1, the V gene TRBV29-1, with D tentatively TRBD2 (7 bases). There are 13 residues in the CDR3. V lost 6 bases, J lost 10 bases, and 19 bases lay in between. Germline-derived CDR1 and CDR2 are SQVTM and ANQGSEA. Here the CDR3 DNA reads TGCAGCGTCGACCGGGGGGCCCTAAACGAGCAGTTCTTC. Protein product: CSVDRGALNEQFF.

The chain joins TRBV24-1 to TRBJ2-5, with TRBD1 matching 9 bases. After removal of 5 bases from V and 4 bases from J, the junction contained 10 bases not matched to a gene. CDR3 length: 16 amino acids. Germline CDR1 is KGHDR and CDR2 is SFDVKD. This CDR3 is CATSAATGQGGETQYF. The CDR3 DNA reads as TGTGCCACCAGTGCTGCGACGGGACAGGGTGGAGAGACCCAGTACTTC.

This clone was observed a few times. This chain links TRBV19 with TRBJ2-1; 8 positions match TRBD2. The germline gives CDR1 LNHDA, CDR2 SQIVND (reference sequence). The ends lost 0 bases at V and 8 bases at J; junction bases unmatched: 12. CDR3 size: 17 residues. CDR3 bases: TGTGCCAGTAGTATAGATCCCTCCGCGGGAGGTGTAGATGAGCAGTTCTTC. It translates to CASSIDPSAGGVDEQFF.

The chain combines TRBV7-9 with TRBJ2-2, with D hard to call. The CDR3 covers 14 residues. Between the trimmed V and J ends, which lost 5 bases and 2 bases, there was a span of 9 bases. In germline, CDR1 is SEHNR, CDR2 FQNEAQ (reference sequence). The CDR3 loop reads CASSPPKNTGELFF. CDR3 coding DNA: TGTGCCAGCAGCCCCCCAAAAAACACCGGGGAGCTGTTTTTT.

The rearrangement uses TRBV6-2 or TRBV6-3 and TRBJ1-1, with a weak D call TRBD1 (6 bases). This CDR3 spans 16 amino acids. V was shortened by 2 bases and J by 1 base, with 14 bases between the two germline ends. CDR1 and CDR2 from the germline V gene are MNHEY and SVGEGT. The CDR3 region has the DNA TGTGCCAGCAGTTACCCCTTGCAGACAGGGAACACTGAAGCTTTCTTT. This translates into CASSYPLQTGNTEAFF.

V usage is TRBV7-2 and J usage is TRBJ2-2; TRBD2 matches 7 bases. The CDR3 is 15 amino acids. Germline V gene lookup returns CDR1 SGHTA and CDR2 FQGNSA. With V trimmed by 5 bases and J by 5 bases, 8 bases remained unmatched. The CDR3 nucleotides are TGTGCCAGCAGCCTCCCGTTGGGGGGGACCGGGGAGCTGTTTTTT. This gives the protein CASSLPLGGTGELFF.

The chain employs TRBV28 and TRBJ2-7, with TRBD2 matching 10 bases. This CDR3 is built from 15 residues. Per germline, CDR1 MDHEN and CDR2 SYDVKM. Unmatched junction bases numbered 6, after V lost 6 bases and J lost 1 base. The CDR3 nucleotides are TGTGCCAGCAGCCCGGGACTAGCGCATTCCTACGAGCAGTACTTC. It is translated as CASSPGLAHSYEQYF.

The chain combines TRBV28 with TRBJ1-2; D ambiguous. Germline lookup yields CDR1 MDHEN and CDR2 SYDVKM. The CDR3 sequence is 14 residues long. Between the trimmed V and J ends, which lost 3 bases and 2 bases, there was a span of 10 bases. The CDR3 is CASSFPGRNYGYTF. CDR3 nucleotide sequence: TGTGCCAGCAGTTTCCCCGGGAGAAACTATGGCTACACCTTC.

This chain joins TRBV5-4 and TRBJ2-1; 9 nucleotides match TRBD1. V dropped 5 bases and J dropped 3; count of bases not matched to a gene: 9. Germline CDR1 SGHNT, CDR2 YYREEE (reference sequence). This CDR3 comprises 16 residues. CDR3 nucleotide sequence: TGTGCCAGCAGTAAAGGGTCGACAGGGGGCTACAATGAGCAGTTCTTC. Protein sequence: CASSKGSTGGYNEQFF.

The rearrangement uses TRBV4-1 and TRBJ2-7, with 7 bases identical to TRBD1. CDR1 and CDR2 from the germline V gene are MGHRA and YSYEKL. The CDR3 sequence is 13 residues long. With 10 bases clipped from V and 0 bases from J, the junction kept 6 bases outside the gene matches. CDR3 sequence (DNA): TGCGCCACCGGACAGGACCTCTCCTACGAGCAGTACTTC. Encoded protein: CATGQDLSYEQYF.

V and J are TRBV29-1 and TRBJ1-2; D is uncertain. In germline, CDR1 is SQVTM, CDR2 ANQGSEA. V lost 2 bases to trimming and J lost 2 bases, with 12 bases between them. The CDR3 totals 14 residues. The CDR3 nucleotides read TGCAGCGTTGAACAGGTTCCTAACAACTATGGCTACACCTTC. Amino acid sequence: CSVEQVPNNYGYTF.